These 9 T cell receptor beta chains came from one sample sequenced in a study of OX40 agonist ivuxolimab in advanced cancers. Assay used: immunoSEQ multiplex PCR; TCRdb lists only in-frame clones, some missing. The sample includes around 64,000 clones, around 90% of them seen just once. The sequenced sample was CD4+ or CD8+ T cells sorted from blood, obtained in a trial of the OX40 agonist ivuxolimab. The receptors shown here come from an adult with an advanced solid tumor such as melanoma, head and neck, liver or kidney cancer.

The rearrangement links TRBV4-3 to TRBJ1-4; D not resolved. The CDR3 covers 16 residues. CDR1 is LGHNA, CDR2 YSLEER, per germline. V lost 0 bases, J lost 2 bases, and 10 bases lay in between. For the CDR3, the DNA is TGCGCCAGCAGCCAAGATCGGCCGGGGACTAATGAAAAACTGTTTTTT. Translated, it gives CASSQDRPGTNEKLFF.

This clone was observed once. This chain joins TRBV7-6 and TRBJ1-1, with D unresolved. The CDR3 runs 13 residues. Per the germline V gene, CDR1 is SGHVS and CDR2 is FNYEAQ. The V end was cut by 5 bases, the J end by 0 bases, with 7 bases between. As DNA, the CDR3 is TGTGCCAGCAGCCCCTACATGAACACTGAAGCTTTCTTT. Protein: CASSPYMNTEAFF.

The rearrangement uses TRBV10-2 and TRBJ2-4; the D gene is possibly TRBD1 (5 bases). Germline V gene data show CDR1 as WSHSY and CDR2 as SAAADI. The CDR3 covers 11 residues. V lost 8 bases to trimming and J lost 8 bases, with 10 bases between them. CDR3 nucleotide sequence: TGCGCCAGCCAGAGCAGGGACATTCAGTACTTC. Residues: CASQSRDIQYF.

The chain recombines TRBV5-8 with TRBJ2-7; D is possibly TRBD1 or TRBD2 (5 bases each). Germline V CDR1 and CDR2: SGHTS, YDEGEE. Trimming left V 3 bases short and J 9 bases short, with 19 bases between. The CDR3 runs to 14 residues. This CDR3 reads CASSWDRIVRGQYF. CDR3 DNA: TGTGCCAGCAGCTGGGACCGGATTGTTCGGGGGCAGTACTTC.

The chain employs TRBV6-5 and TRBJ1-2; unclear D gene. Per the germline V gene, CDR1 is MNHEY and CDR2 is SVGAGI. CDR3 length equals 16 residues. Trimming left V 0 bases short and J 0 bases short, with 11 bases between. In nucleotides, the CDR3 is TGTGCCAGCAGTTACTCGGTTAAAGGAGCTAACTATGGCTACACCTTC. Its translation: CASSYSVKGANYGYTF.

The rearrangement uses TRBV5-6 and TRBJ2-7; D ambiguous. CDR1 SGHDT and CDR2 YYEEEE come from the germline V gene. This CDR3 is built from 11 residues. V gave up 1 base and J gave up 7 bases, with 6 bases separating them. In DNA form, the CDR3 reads TGTGCCAGCAGCTTGCTTGGTGAGCAGTACTTC. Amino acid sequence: CASSLLGEQYF.

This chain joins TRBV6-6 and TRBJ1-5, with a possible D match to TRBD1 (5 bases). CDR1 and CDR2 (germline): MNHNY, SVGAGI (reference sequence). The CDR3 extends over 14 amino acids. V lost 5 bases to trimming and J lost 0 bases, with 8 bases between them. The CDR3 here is CASSPTDSNQPQHF. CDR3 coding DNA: TGTGCCAGCAGTCCGACAGATAGCAATCAGCCCCAGCATTTT.

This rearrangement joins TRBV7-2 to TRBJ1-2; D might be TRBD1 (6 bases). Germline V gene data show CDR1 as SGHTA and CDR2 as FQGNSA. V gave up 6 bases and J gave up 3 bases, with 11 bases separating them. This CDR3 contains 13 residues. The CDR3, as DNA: TGTGCCAGCAGTCCACAGGGTGACTATGGCTACACCTTC. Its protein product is CASSPQGDYGYTF.

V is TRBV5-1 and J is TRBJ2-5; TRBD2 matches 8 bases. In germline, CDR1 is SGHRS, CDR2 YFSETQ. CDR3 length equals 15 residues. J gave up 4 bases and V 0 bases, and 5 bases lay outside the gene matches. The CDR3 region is CASSLGAAGGETQYF. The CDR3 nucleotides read TGCGCCAGCAGCTTGGGGGCGGCGGGGGGAGAGACCCAGTACTTC.